Below, 13 T cell receptor beta chains from the same sample are listed, as sequenced in a study of cytomegalovirus exposure and HLA in healthy donors. Clones were read by immunoSEQ multiplex PCR, and TCRdb kept only the in-frame ones, dropping some. The repertoire holds 150,000 to 180,000 clones, with 86% as singletons. The sequenced material came from PBMCs. The receptor source for this set is a man aged 18 to 29 in good health and CMV-seropositive.

The chain joins TRBV11-1 to TRBJ1-2; D possibly corresponds to TRBD1 (6 bases). This CDR3 spans 15 amino acids. Trimming took 1 base from V and 2 from J, leaving 11 bases between them. Germline V CDR1 and CDR2: SGHAT, FQDESV (reference sequence). Written as DNA, the CDR3 is TGTGCCAGCAGCTTAGGTCAGGGGCCGAACTATGGCTACACCTTC. Translated: CASSLGQGPNYGYTF.

This chain links TRBV7-2 with TRBJ2-7, with 7 bases lining up with TRBD1. With 3 bases clipped from V and 3 bases from J, the junction kept 11 bases outside the gene matches. The CDR3 is 16 residues long. Germline V gives CDR1 SGHTA, CDR2 FQGNSA. The CDR3 DNA reads as TGTGCCAGCAGCTTGGCGTTAGGGGGCACCGGCTACGAGCAGTACTTC. Amino acid sequence: CASSLALGGTGYEQYF. Drawing the rest from reference TRBV7-2 and TRBJ2-7, the complete variable domain is GAGVSQSPSNKVTEKGKDVELRCDPISGHTALYWYRQSLGQGLEFLIYFQGNSAPDKSGLPSDRFSAERTGGSVSTLTIQRTQQEDSAVYLCASSLALGGTGYEQYFGPGTRLTVT.

This clone was seen more than once but under ten times. The chain links TRBV6-6 to TRBJ1-1, with D tentatively TRBD1 (6 bases). V dropped 9 bases and J dropped 5 bases, with 22 bases sitting between them. Germline V gives CDR1 MNHNY, CDR2 SVGAGI (reference sequence). There are 15 residues in the CDR3. CDR3: CASRGAAGEGTEAFF. CDR3 DNA: TGTGCCAGTAGAGGTGCGGCAGGGGAAGGGACTGAAGCTTTCTTT.

The chain has TRBV18 and TRBJ2-7, with D perhaps matching TRBD1 (5 bases). V lost 6 bases and J 4 bases, leaving 10 bases between the germline ends. Germline V gene sequence: CDR1 KGHSH, CDR2 LQKENI. CDR3 length: 12 amino acids. CDR3 nucleotide sequence: TGTGCCAGCTCCCTCAGGGTTTACGAGCAGTACTTC. Amino acids: CASSLRVYEQYF.

This clone came up once. V gene TRBV30 combines with J gene TRBJ2-7; TRBD2 might be the D (6 bases). Germline V CDR1 and CDR2: GTSNPN, SVGIG (reference sequence). CDR3 length equals 12 residues. Trimming pared 2 bases from V and 4 bases from J, leaving 9 bases between. DNA for the CDR3: TGTGCCTGGAGTCTAGCGAGGTACGAGCAGTACTTC. Protein product: CAWSLARYEQYF.

This clone was picked up one time. The chain is built from TRBV28 and TRBJ1-1; weak D call: TRBD1 (5 bases). CDR1 and CDR2 (germline): MDHEN, SYDVKM. The CDR3 has 13 residues. Trimming took 10 bases from V and 0 from J, leaving 12 bases between them. CDR3 residues: CAILDRLNTEAFF. The CDR3 DNA reads TGTGCCATCCTAGACAGACTGAACACTGAAGCTTTCTTT.

The chain recombines TRBV19 with TRBJ2-3; D possibly corresponds to TRBD2 (6 bases). Germline V gives CDR1 LNHDA, CDR2 SQIVND (reference sequence). The CDR3 runs 13 residues. V lost 4 bases and J lost 5, with 10 bases in between. The CDR3 nucleotides read TGTGCCAGTAGTAACGGACTACTAGATACGCAGTATTTT. This sequence encodes CASSNGLLDTQYF.

V usage is TRBV4-3 and J usage is TRBJ2-3; D perhaps matches TRBD1 (5 bases). The CDR3 runs 15 residues. CDR1 is LGHNA and CDR2 is YSLEER in the germline V gene. V shed 4 bases and J shed 0 bases, with 11 bases lying between them. CDR3 in amino acids: CASSLSTASTDTQYF. In DNA form, the CDR3 reads TGCGCCAGCAGCCTTTCGACAGCTAGCACAGATACGCAGTATTTT.

This clone has just a few counts. The chain is built from TRBV7-2 and TRBJ1-2; D is perhaps TRBD1 (6 bases). Germline loops: CDR1 SGHTA, CDR2 FQGNSA. V dropped 3 bases and J dropped 8 bases, with 13 bases sitting between them. The CDR3 is 13 residues long. CDR3 DNA: TGTGCCAGCAGCTTGGTGGGGGCCGGGGGCTACACCTTC. Its translation is CASSLVGAGGYTF.

CDR3 in amino acids: CAISESEQVQKGTF. The CDR3 nucleotides read TGTGCCATCAGTGAGTCTGAACAGGTCCAGAAGGGCACCTTC. The gene calls are TRBV10-3 and TRBJ1-2; maybe TRBD1 (5 bases). Germline-derived CDR1 and CDR2 are ENHRY and SYGVKD. V lost 0 bases and J 13 bases, leaving 18 bases between the germline ends. This CDR3 contains 14 residues.

V gene TRBV5-6 combines with J gene TRBJ2-3; no firm D call. This CDR3 contains 12 residues. V was shortened by 6 bases and J by 4 bases, with 9 bases between the two germline ends. Germline V lookup: CDR1 SGHDT, CDR2 YYEEEE. The CDR3 DNA follows: TGTGCCAGCACCAGGAAATCAGATACGCAGTATTTT. Amino acid sequence: CASTRKSDTQYF.

The chain is built from TRBV6-5 and TRBJ1-2; D perhaps matches TRBD1 (6 bases). The CDR3 extends over 15 amino acids. CDR1 is MNHEY, CDR2 SVGAGI, per germline. Trimming shortened V by 5 bases and J by 7 bases, and 20 bases separated the two germline ends. CDR3 nucleotides: TGTGCCAGCAGTGCCGACCGGGACACCTTGGGTGGCTACACCTTC. It translates to CASSADRDTLGGYTF.

The chain is built from TRBV7-2 and TRBJ2-1; 7 bases match TRBD1. Germline CDR1 and CDR2: SGHTA and FQGNSA. V gave up 4 bases and J gave up 0 bases; unmatched junction bases: 12. The CDR3 has 18 amino acids. The CDR3 region has the DNA TGTGCCAGCAGCTACAGGGGTACCCACTACCTCTCCTACAATGAGCAGTTCTTC. Its protein is CASSYRGTHYLSYNEQFF.